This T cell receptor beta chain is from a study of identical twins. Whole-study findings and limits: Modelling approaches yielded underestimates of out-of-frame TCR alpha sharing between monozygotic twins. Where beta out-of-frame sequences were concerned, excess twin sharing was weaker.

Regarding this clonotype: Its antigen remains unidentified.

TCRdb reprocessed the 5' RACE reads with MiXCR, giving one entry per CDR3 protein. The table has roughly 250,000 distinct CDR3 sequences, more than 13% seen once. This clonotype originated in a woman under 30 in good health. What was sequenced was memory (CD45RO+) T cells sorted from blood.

CDR3 protein: CASSLWGKGSGEAFF. DNA of the CDR3: TGTGCCAGCAGCTTATGGGGTAAGGGGAGCGGTGAAGCTTTCTTT. The rearrangement links TRBV7-3 to TRBJ1-1, with TRBD1 as a possible D gene (5 bases). Germline CDR1 and CDR2: SGHTA and FQGTGA. Trimming removed 2 bases from V and 7 bases from J, with 17 bases in between. This CDR3 has 15 amino acids.